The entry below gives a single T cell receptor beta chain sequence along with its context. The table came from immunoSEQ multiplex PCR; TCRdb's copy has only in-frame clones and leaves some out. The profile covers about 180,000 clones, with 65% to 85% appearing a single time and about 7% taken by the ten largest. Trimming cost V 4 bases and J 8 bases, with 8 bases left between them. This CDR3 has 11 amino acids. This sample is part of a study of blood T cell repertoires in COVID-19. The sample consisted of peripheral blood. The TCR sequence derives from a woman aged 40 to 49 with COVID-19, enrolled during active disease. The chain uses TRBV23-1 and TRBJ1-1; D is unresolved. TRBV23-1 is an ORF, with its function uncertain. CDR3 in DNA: TGCGCCAGCAGTCTCAAACAGGAAGCTTTCTTT. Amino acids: CASSLKQEAFF.